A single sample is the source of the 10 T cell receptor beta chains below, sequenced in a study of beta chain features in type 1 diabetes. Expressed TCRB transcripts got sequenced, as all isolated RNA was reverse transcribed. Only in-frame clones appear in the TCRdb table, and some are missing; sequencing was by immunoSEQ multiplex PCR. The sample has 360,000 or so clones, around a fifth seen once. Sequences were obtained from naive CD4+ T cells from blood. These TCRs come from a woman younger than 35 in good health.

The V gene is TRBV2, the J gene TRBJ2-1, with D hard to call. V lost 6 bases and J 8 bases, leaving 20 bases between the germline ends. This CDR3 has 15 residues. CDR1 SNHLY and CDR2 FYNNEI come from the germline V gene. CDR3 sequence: CASRATTTFDDEQFF. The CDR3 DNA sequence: TGTGCCAGCAGAGCGACCACCACCTTCGACGATGAGCAGTTCTTC.

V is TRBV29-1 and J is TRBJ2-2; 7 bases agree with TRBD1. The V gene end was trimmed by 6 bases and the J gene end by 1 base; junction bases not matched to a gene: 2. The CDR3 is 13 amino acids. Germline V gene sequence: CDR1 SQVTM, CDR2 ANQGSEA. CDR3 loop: CSVTGRNTGELFF. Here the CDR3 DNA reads TGCAGCGTGACAGGGAGGAACACCGGGGAGCTGTTTTTT.

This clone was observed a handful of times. The CDR3 DNA follows: TGTGCCAGCAGCTTAGGGGGCAACTATGGCTACACCTTC. Translating it yields CASSLGGNYGYTF. This chain connects TRBV7-2 to TRBJ1-2; TRBD1 might be the D (5 bases). The CDR3 has 13 residues. Germline lookup yields CDR1 SGHTA and CDR2 FQGNSA. Trimming removed 1 base at V and 2 bases at J, with 5 bases between.

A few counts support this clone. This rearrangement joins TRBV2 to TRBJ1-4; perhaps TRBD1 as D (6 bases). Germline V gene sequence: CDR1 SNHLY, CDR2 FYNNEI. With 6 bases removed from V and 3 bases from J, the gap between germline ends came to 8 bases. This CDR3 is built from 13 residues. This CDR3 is CASRGAANEKLFF. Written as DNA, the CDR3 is TGTGCCAGCAGGGGGGCAGCTAATGAAAAACTGTTTTTT.

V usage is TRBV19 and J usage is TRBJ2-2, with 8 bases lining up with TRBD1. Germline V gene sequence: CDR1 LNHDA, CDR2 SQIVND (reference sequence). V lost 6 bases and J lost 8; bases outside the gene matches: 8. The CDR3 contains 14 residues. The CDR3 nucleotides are TGTGCCAGTAGCCTCGACAGGGGACCGGGGGAGCTGTTTTTT. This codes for CASSLDRGPGELFF.

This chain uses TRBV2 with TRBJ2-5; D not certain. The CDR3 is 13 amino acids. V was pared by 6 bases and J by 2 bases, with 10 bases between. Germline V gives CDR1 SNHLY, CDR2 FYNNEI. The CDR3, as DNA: TGTGCCAGCAGCAAGGAGAGTCAAGAGACCCAGTACTTC. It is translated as CASSKESQETQYF.

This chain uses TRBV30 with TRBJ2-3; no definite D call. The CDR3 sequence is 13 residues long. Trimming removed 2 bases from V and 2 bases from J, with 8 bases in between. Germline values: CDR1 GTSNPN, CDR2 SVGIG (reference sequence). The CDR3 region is CAWSPEPTDTQYF. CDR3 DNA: TGTGCCTGGAGTCCCGAGCCCACAGATACGCAGTATTTT.

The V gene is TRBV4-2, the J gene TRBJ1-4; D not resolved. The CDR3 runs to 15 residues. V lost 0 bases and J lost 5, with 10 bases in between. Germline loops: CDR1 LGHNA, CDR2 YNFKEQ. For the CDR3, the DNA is TGTGCCAGCAGCCAAGAGGTGCAGGCGAATGAAAAACTGTTTTTT. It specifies CASSQEVQANEKLFF.

CDR3 region: CASYGEGWSEQYF. DNA of the CDR3: TGTGCCAGCTACGGAGAGGGCTGGTCCGAGCAGTACTTC. The chain carries TRBV25-1 and TRBJ2-7, with D perhaps matching TRBD2 (5 bases). Trimming took 8 bases from V and 6 from J, leaving 17 bases between them. The CDR3 sequence is 13 residues long. Germline CDR1 MGHDK, CDR2 SYGVNS.

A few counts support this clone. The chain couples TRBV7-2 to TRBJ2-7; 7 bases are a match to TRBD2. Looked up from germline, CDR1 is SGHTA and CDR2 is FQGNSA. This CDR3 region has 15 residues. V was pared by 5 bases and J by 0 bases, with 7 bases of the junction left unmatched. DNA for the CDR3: TGTGCCAGCAGCCCCGGGACTATCCCCTCCTACGAGCAGTACTTC. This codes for CASSPGTIPSYEQYF.